This T cell receptor beta chain was sequenced in a study of early T cells in non-severe SARS-CoV-2 infection. Per germline, CDR1 KGHSH and CDR2 LQKENI. V was clipped by 11 bases and J by 2 bases, with 18 bases between them. This CDR3 is built from 14 residues. By its share, this clonotype is medium-sized. Unique molecular identifiers were affixed to single, distinct cDNA molecules. One entry per CDR3 protein, called by TCRdb with MiXCR from the 5' RACE reads. Among 25,000 to 30,000 distinct CDR3 sequences listed, 8.5% to 10% were seen once. Sequencing was done on a sample of whole blood. V is TRBV18 and J is TRBJ1-2, with D perhaps matching TRBD1 (5 bases). This clonotype originated in an adult who was a healthcare worker with PCR-confirmed SARS-CoV-2 infection or an uninfected control (not recorded which). CDR3 in amino acids: CAARGDSLNYGYTF. In DNA form, the CDR3 reads TGTGCCGCACGGGGCGACAGCTTAAACTATGGCTACACCTTC.